This T cell receptor beta chain was recovered during a study of a mutant IDH1 vaccine in newly diagnosed glioma. Study overall: Patients received vaccination from 4-6 weeks after radiotherapy alone, or with temozolomide cycles. Treated patients had a mean age of around 39 years and a sex split that was around 62% male and 37.5% female.

Points on this clone: Its antigen is still unknown.

Study-level points and caveats: Changes in top peripheral clonotypes did not appear linked to pseudoprogression.

The time point here: week 47, end of study. Vaccination used 300 ug of mutant IDH1 20-mer peptide per dose, with topical imiquimod. The study enrolled donors with new WHO grade 3 or 4 IDH1-mutant, ATRX-lost astrocytomas. Here immunoSEQ multiplex PCR was the method, and the copy in TCRdb shows in-frame clones only, minus some. The repertoire holds about 33,000 clones, with about 75% as singletons. The CDR3 runs 16 residues. CDR1 and CDR2 (germline): SGHDN, FVKESK. Source: PBMCs, taken from a glioma patient whose treatment included an IDH1 peptide vaccine. This sequence joins TRBV14 and TRBJ2-5; perhaps D is TRBD1 or TRBD2 (5 bases each). TRBJ2-7 matches the DNA end more closely, so the J call is doubtful. The clonotype originates from a man aged 35-49 years with glioma. CDR3 DNA: TGTGCCAGCAGCCCTGGAAAGGGACGGTCCCCCCACGAGCAGTACTTC. Amino acid sequence: CASSPGKGRSPHEQYF.